This entry concerns a single T cell receptor beta chain. Its specificity is unknown. Vbeta (60) and Jbeta (13) primers were used in the PCR. Sequencing used immunoSEQ multiplex PCR; TCRdb keeps in-frame clones, though not all of them. Of about 160,000 clones listed, approximately 82% were seen once; the top ten hold 6.4%. The data were taken from a study of cytomegalovirus exposure and HLA in healthy donors. Study-level results: In most subjects, TCR beta sequences reportedly gave accurate predictions of HLA-A and HLA-B alleles.

CDR1 and CDR2 from the germline V gene are ENHRY and SYGVKD. There are 15 residues in the CDR3. Between the trimmed V and J ends, which lost 1 base and 6 bases, there was a span of 16 bases. Sequenced sample: PBMCs. The genes are TRBV10-3 and TRBJ2-7; maybe TRBD2 (6 bases). The sequence derives from a man between 50 and 59 years old in good health and CMV-seropositive. The DNA of the CDR3 is TGTGCCATCAGTGAGTTGACCCTGGCCGGGGGCGAGCAGTACTTC. As protein: CAISELTLAGGEQYF.